The 8 T cell receptor beta chains given below trace back to one sample, sequenced in a study of blood T cells in healthy people across ages. Primers used in a second PCR of about 7 to 11 cycles were a sample-barcoded 5' primer and a J-beta primer mix. TCRdb called the 5' RACE reads again in MiXCR, with one record for every CDR3 protein. The sample shows 1.5 million to 2 million distinct CDR3 sequences, about 49% of them seen only once. Material: blood. The receptors were sampled from a middle-aged woman in good health.

The chain has TRBV15 and TRBJ2-3; D gene ambiguous. V was trimmed by 0 bases and J by 4 bases, leaving 8 bases between them. The germline gives CDR1 LNHNV, CDR2 YYDKDF (reference sequence). The CDR3 sequence is 14 residues long. The CDR3 region is CATSRDLSPDTQYF. The CDR3 coding sequence is TGTGCCACCAGCAGAGATCTGAGCCCAGATACGCAGTATTTT.

This clonotype was counted a few times. J is TRBJ1-2 and V is TRBV9; tentatively, D is TRBD1 (5 bases). This CDR3 is 18 amino acids long. Between the trimmed V and J ends, which lost 5 bases and 4 bases, there was a span of 27 bases. Germline V gene data show CDR1 as SGDLS and CDR2 as YYNGEE. CDR3 coding DNA: TGTGCCAGCAGTGATGATCCATACCGGGACGGGAACCTCTATGGCTACACCTTC. This codes for CASSDDPYRDGNLYGYTF.

The chain links TRBV7-2 to TRBJ1-2, with D hard to call. The CDR3 runs to 15 residues. V lost 1 base and J lost 11, with 20 bases in between. Germline values: CDR1 SGHTA, CDR2 FQGNSA. CDR3 coding DNA: TGTGCCAGCAGCTTAGTTGCCGGGTGGGAAACGGGTTACACCTTC. Translated, it gives CASSLVAGWETGYTF. The full variable domain, completed using reference TRBV7-2 and TRBJ1-2, is GAGVSQSPSNKVTEKGKDVELRCDPISGHTALYWYRQSLGQGLEFLIYFQGNSAPDKSGLPSDRFSAERTGGSVSTLTIQRTQQEDSAVYLCASSLVAGWETGYTFGSGTRLTVV.

This chain uses TRBV27 with TRBJ2-5, with TRBD1 matching over 10 bases. The ends lost 0 bases at V and 1 base at J; junction bases unmatched: 5. This CDR3 has 17 residues. Germline V gene data show CDR1 as MNHEY and CDR2 as SMNVEV (reference sequence). The CDR3 bases are TGTGCCAGCAGTTTATCTGGGACAGGGGCCCTCCAAGAGACCCAGTACTTC. Amino acid sequence: CASSLSGTGALQETQYF.

The rearrangement uses TRBV7-2 and TRBJ2-1; 9 nucleotides line up with TRBD2. J lost 9 bases, V lost 5 bases, and 11 bases had no gene match. Germline lookup yields CDR1 SGHTA and CDR2 FQGNSA. The CDR3 is 15 amino acids. The CDR3 region has the DNA TGTGCCAGCAGCCCAGATCGGCGGGGGGGCAGTGAGCAGTTCTTC. This encodes CASSPDRRGGSEQFF.

The count of this clonotype is one. The chain couples TRBV28 to TRBJ2-7, with D uncertain. V was shortened by 4 bases and J by 2 bases, with 9 bases between the two germline ends. This CDR3 has 13 residues. Germline CDR1 reads MDHEN; CDR2 reads SYDVKM. CDR3 in DNA: TGTGCCAGCAGTTCTGTTCCTGCCTACGAGCAGTACTTC. Translated, it gives CASSSVPAYEQYF.

The chain has TRBV7-2 and TRBJ1-2; D is undetermined. From germline, CDR1 is SGHTA and CDR2 FQGNSA. V lost 5 bases and J lost 8, with 12 bases in between. The CDR3 is made up of 12 amino acids. The CDR3 reads CASSARTVGYTF. CDR3 DNA: TGTGCCAGCAGCGCCAGGACGGTCGGCTACACCTTC.

The gene calls are TRBV27 and TRBJ1-1; D ambiguous. Deletions cut 0 bases from V and 0 bases from J, with 17 bases between. The CDR3 length is 18 residues. CDR1 MNHEY and CDR2 SMNVEV come from the germline V gene (reference sequence). Here the CDR3 reads CASSLSIPGQSMNTEAFF. Here the CDR3 DNA reads TGTGCCAGCAGTTTATCGATTCCCGGGCAATCCATGAACACTGAAGCTTTCTTT.